This T cell receptor (beta chain) is from a study of blood T cell dynamics during melanoma immunotherapy. TCRdb's table, derived via immunoSEQ multiplex PCR, lists solely in-frame clones and lacks some. The sample lists 13,000 or so clones; just under 90% were seen once. Time point: pre-treatment baseline. Germline CDR1 GTSNPN, CDR2 SVGIG (reference sequence). This CDR3 has 14 amino acids. J was trimmed by 9 bases and V by 4 bases; bases with no gene match: 10. This clonotype was obtained from a human donor with melanoma. The chain combines TRBV30 with TRBJ2-1; 9 nucleotides match TRBD2. The specimen comprised blood, sampled from a patient treated with checkpoint blockade. The DNA for the CDR3 is TGTGCCTGGATTAGTCAAGCGGGAGGTGGTGAGCAGTTCTTC. The encoded protein is CAWISQAGGGEQFF.